This TCR beta chain appears in the sequencing data of a study of Graves' ophthalmopathy and Graves' hyperthyroidism. Findings and caveats of the study: Sensitivity of 85% to 90% and specificity of around 76% were achieved when a 13-signature model separated ophthalmopathy from stable hyperthyroidism. Most expanded thyroid clonotypes above 0.001 frequency also appeared in blood.

RNA served as the template for amplifying TCR beta CDR3 regions. The library came from an HTBI-primed first-round RT-PCR and a second-round multiplex PCR. TCRdb reprocessed the multiplex PCR reads with MiXCR, giving one entry per CDR3 protein. The sample includes hundreds of thousands of distinct CDR3 sequences, around a fifth seen only once; the top ten take around 6.5%. Regarding this clonotype: What it recognizes is unknown.

Looked up from germline, CDR1 is DFQATT and CDR2 is SNEGSKA (reference sequence). Losses at the gene ends were 5 bases for V and 6 bases for J; bases not matched to a gene: 6. The CDR3 is made up of 15 amino acids. The TCR sequence derives from a woman in her late teens or twenties with stable Graves' hyperthyroidism. Some clones in this sample may be carry-over from other donors' samples. Sequencing was carried out using peripheral blood. The chain is built from TRBV20-1 and TRBJ2-2, with 13 nucleotides matching TRBD2. The DNA of the CDR3 is TGCAGTGCTCAGCCGGGACTAGCGGGGCCCGGGGAGCTGTTTTTT. Translated, it gives CSAQPGLAGPGELFF.